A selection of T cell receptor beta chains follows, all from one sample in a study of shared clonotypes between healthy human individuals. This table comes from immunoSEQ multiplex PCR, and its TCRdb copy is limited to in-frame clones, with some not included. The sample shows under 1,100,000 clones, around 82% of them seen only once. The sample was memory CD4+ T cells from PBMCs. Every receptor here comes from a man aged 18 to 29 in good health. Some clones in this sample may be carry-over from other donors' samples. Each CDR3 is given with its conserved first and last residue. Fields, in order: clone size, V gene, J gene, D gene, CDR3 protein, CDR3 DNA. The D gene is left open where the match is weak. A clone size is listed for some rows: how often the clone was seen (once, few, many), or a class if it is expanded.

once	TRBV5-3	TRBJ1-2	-	CARSPPVPGPSSSTF	TGTGCCAGAAGTCCCCCGGTTCCTGGGCCGAGTAGTTCTACCTTC
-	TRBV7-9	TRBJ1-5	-	CASSLDGGGNQPQHF	TGTGCCAGCAGCTTAGACGGTGGAGGCAATCAGCCCCAGCATTTT
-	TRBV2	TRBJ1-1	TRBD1	CASSADRYNTEAFF	TGTGCCAGCAGTGCGGACAGGTATAACACTGAAGCTTTCTTT
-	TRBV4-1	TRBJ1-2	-	CASSQSDGSGYGYTF	TGCGCCAGCAGCCAATCGGACGGATCAGGGTATGGCTACACCTTC
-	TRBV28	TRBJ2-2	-	CASSGQTTGELFF	TGTGCCAGCAGTGGACAGACCACCGGGGAGCTGTTTTTT
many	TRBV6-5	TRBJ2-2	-	CASSYDLAGTGELFF	TGTGCCAGCAGTTACGACCTAGCTGGCACCGGGGAGCTGTTTTTT
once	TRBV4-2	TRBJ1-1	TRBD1	CASSQDRTGDTEAFF	TGTGCCAGCAGCCAAGATCGGACAGGGGACACTGAAGCTTTCTTT
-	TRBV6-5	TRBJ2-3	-	CASSSGAAGADTQYF	TGTGCCAGCAGTTCAGGGGCGGCCGGGGCAGATACGCAGTATTTT
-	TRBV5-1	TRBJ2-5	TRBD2	CASSWGTNQETQYF	TGCGCCAGCAGCTGGGGGACTAACCAAGAGACCCAGTACTTC
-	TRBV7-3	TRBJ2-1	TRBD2	CASSLTGLAGAYEQFF	TGTGCCAGCAGCTTAACCGGGCTAGCGGGAGCATATGAGCAGTTCTTC
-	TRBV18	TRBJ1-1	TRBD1	CASSLGQGNTEAFF	TGTGCCAGCTCACTCGGACAGGGGAACACTGAAGCTTTCTTT
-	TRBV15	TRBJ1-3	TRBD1	CATSREGQFNSGNTIYF	TGTGCCACCAGCAGAGAGGGACAGTTCAACTCTGGAAACACCATATATTTT
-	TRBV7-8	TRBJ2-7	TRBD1	CASSLLGQGSSEQYF	TGTGCCAGCAGCTTATTAGGACAGGGGTCGAGCGAGCAGTACTTC
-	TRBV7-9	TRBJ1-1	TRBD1	CASTRGQVGTEAFF	TGTGCCAGCACCCGAGGACAGGTAGGCACTGAAGCTTTCTTT
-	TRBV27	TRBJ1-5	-	CASSGRTNQPQHF	TGTGCCAGCTCAGGGAGGACCAATCAGCCCCAGCATTTT
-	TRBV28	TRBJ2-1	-	CASSLSSYYEQFF	TGTGCCAGCAGTTTATCCAGTTACTATGAGCAGTTCTTC
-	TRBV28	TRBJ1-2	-	CASSFGQLGYTF	TGTGCCAGCAGTTTTGGGCAGCTTGGCTACACCTTC
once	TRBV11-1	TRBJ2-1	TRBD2	CASSFSSGRVDEQFF	TGTGCCAGCAGCTTCAGCAGCGGGAGGGTCGATGAGCAGTTCTTC
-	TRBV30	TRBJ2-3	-	CAWSVVADTQYF	TGTGCCTGGAGTGTAGTTGCAGATACGCAGTATTTT
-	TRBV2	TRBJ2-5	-	CASTQGGETQYF	TGTGCCAGCACCCAGGGTGGCGAGACCCAGTACTTC
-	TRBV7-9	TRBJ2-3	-	CASSPIGSSTDTQYF	TGTGCCAGCAGCCCCATTGGGTCCAGCACAGATACGCAGTATTTT
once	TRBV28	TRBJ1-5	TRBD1	CASRTGGSNQPQHF	TGTGCCAGCAGGACAGGGGGAAGCAATCAGCCCCAGCATTTT
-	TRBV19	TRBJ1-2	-	CASIHTGGLGGYTF	TGTGCCAGTATTCATACTGGGGGCCTCGGCGGCTACACCTTC
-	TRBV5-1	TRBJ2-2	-	CASSLGIIGELFF	TGCGCCAGCAGCTTGGGGATCATCGGGGAGCTGTTTTTT
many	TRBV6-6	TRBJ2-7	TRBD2	CASTLGLKYYEQYF	TGTGCCAGCACTTTGGGACTAAAGTACTACGAGCAGTACTTC
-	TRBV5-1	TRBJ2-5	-	CASSFLPRGGETQYF	TGCGCCAGCAGCTTTTTACCCAGGGGAGGAGAGACCCAGTACTTC
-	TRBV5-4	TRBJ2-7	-	CASSSPGLSSYEQYF	TGTGCCAGCAGCTCGCCGGGTCTCAGCTCCTACGAGCAGTACTTC
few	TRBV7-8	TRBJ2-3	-	CASSWSGTRGPDTQYF	TGTGCCAGCAGCTGGTCCGGGACCAGAGGCCCAGATACGCAGTATTTT
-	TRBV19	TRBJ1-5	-	CASSIDVGGQPQHF	TGTGCCAGTAGTATAGATGTAGGCGGACAGCCCCAGCATTTT
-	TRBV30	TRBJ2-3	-	CAWERGRTDTQYF	TGTGCCTGGGAGCGTGGGCGCACAGATACGCAGTATTTT
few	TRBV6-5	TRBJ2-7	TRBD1	CATRTPGQGYEQYF	TGTGCCACTCGAACCCCGGGACAGGGATACGAGCAGTACTTC
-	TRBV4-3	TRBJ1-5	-	CASSQGWPATSILNQPQHF	TGCGCCAGCAGCCAAGGTTGGCCCGCCACGTCCATCCTCAATCAGCCCCAGCATTTT
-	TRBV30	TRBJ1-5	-	CAWSVANGQLQHF	TGTGCCTGGAGTGTGGCAAACGGTCAGCTCCAGCATTTT
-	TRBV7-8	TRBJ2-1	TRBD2	CASSLAVWTSGLQFF	TGTGCCAGCAGCTTAGCAGTATGGACTAGCGGGCTACAGTTCTTC
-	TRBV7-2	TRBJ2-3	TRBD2	CASSLEAGGVADTQYF	TGTGCCAGCAGCTTAGAAGCGGGAGGGGTGGCAGATACGCAGTATTTT
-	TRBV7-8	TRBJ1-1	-	CASSLPGGYTEAFF	TGTGCCAGCAGCCTACCGGGTGGGTACACTGAAGCTTTCTTT
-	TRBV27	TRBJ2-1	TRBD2	CASTPSLSGSYSYNEQFF	TGTGCCAGCACCCCCTCCCTTAGCGGGAGTTACTCCTACAATGAGCAGTTCTTC